This T cell receptor beta chain was captured in a study of regulatory T cells in long-lasting Graves disease. Study-level points and caveats: Persistent disease was associated with favored TRBV28 usage and with favored use of TRBJ1-2 and TRBJ2-5.

This clonotype was observed many times. Its specificity is unknown. As to time point: newly diagnosed GD, antithyroid drugs for less than 3 months. Following extraction of RNA from PBMCs, that RNA was used to make the TCR library. Germline CDR1 is DFQATT and CDR2 is SNEGSKA (reference sequence). This CDR3 spans 15 amino acids. Trimming removed 3 bases from V and 7 bases from J; junction bases left unmatched: 14. Relying on iRepertoire HTBI primers and Arm-PCR of CDR3 regions, the team built TCR beta libraries. Each CDR3 protein is one row after TCRdb ran MiXCR on the multiplex PCR reads. The sample contains some 250,000 distinct CDR3 sequences, 18% of which appear only once. These same records also appear under a second study, on T cells in Graves' hyperthyroidism and ophthalmopathy.

The clonotype was recovered from a woman aged 30 to 39 with Graves disease. The sample was peripheral blood mononuclear cells (PBMCs), taken at new diagnosis, from a patient treated with antithyroid drugs. The chain is built from TRBV20-1 and TRBJ1-2; the match to TRBD1 covers 7 bases. CDR3 coding DNA: TGCAGTGCTAGCGCCCCTGACAGGGTCCCATTTGGCTACACCTTC. Protein sequence: CSASAPDRVPFGYTF.